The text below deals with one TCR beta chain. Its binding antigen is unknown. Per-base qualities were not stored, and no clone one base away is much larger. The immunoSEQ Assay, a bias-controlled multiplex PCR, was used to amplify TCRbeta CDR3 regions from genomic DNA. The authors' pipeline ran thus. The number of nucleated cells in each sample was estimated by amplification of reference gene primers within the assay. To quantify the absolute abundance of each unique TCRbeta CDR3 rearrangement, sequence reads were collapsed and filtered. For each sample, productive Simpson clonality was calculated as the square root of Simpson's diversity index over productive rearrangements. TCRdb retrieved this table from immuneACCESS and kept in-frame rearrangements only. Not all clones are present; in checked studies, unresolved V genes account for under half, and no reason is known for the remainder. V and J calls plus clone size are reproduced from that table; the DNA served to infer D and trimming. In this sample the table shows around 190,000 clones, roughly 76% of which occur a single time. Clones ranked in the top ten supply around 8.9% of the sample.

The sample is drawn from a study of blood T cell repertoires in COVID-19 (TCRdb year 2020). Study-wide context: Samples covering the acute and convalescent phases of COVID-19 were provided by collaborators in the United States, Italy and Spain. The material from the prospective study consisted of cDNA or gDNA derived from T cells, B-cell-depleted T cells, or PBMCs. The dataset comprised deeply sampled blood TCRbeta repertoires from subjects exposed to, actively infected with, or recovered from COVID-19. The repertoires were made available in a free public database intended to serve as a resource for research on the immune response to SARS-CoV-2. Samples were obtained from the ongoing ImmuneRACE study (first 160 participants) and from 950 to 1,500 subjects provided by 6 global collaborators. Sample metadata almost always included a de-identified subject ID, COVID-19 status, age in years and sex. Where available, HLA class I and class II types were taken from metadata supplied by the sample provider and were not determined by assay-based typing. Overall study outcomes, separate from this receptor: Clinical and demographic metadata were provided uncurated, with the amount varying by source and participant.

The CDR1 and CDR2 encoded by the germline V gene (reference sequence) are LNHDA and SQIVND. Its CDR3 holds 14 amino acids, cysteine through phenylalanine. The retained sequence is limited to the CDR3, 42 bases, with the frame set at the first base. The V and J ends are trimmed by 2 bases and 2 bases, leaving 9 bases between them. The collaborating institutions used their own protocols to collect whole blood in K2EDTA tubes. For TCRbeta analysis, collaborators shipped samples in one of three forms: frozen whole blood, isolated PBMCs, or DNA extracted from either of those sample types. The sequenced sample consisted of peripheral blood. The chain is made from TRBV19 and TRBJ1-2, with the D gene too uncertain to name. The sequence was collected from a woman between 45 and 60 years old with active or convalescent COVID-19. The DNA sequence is TGTGCCAGTAGTATAAAGGGCGGGAACTATGGCTACACCTTC. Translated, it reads CASSIKGGNYGYTF.